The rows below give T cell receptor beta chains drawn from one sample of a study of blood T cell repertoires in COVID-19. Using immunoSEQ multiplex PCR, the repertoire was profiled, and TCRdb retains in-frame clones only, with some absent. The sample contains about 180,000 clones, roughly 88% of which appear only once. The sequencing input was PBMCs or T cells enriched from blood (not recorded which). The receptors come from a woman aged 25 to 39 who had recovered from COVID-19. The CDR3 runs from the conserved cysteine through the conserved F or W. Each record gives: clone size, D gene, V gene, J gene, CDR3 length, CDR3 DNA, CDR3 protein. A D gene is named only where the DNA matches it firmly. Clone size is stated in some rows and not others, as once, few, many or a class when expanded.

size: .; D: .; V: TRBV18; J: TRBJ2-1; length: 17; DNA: TGTGCCAGCTCACCGCAACGTCGAGGCAGCTCCTACAATGAGCAGTTCTTC; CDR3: CASSPQRRGSSYNEQFF
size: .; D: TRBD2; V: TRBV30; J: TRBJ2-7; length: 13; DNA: TGTGCCTGGTCTAGCGGGACTTCCTACGAGCAGTACTTC; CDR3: CAWSSGTSYEQYF
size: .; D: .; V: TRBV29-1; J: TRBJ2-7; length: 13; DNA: TGCAGCGTTGAACAGGGTCGGTCCTACGAGCAGTACTTC; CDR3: CSVEQGRSYEQYF
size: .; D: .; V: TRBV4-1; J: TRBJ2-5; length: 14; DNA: TGCGCCAGCAGAGGTGGCGGGGTCCGAGAGACCCAGTACTTC; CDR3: CASRGGGVRETQYF
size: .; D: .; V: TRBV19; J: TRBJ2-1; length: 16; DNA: TGTGCCAGTAGTATACGTCCCGGAGCCCTCTACAATGAGCAGTTCTTC; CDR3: CASSIRPGALYNEQFF
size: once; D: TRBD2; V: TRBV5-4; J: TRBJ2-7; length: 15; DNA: TGTGCCAGCAGCACACCCGCGGGAGGGCCGGGGGAGCAGTACTTC; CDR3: CASSTPAGGPGEQYF
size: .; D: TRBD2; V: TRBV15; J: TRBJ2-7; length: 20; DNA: TGTGCCACCAGCAGAGATCGTGAGTGGGGACTAGCGGGGAAGACCTACGAGCAGTACTTC; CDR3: CATSRDREWGLAGKTYEQYF
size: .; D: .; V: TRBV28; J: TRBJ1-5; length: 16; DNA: TGTGCCAGCTGGGGGCAGTGGGGTTATAGCAATCAGCCCCAGCATTTT; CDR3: CASWGQWGYSNQPQHF
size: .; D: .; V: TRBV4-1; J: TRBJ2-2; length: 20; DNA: TGCGCCAGCAGCCAAGCGGCGTCCCAGCAGGGCCTATCGAACACCGGGGAGCTGTTTTTT; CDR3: CASSQAASQQGLSNTGELFF
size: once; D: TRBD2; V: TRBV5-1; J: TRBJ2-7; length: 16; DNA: TGCGCCAGCAGCCTCACACTAGCGGGAGCCCCCTACGAGCAGTACTTC; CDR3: CASSLTLAGAPYEQYF
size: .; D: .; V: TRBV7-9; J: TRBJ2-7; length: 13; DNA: TGTGCCAGCAGCCCCCCAGGGAACTACGAGCAGTACTTC; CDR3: CASSPPGNYEQYF
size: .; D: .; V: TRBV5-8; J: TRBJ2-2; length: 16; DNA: TGTGCCAGCAGCCTCACAGCCATGTCGAACACCGGGGAGCTGTTTTTT; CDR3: CASSLTAMSNTGELFF
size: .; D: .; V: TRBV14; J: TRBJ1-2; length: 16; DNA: TGTGCCAGCAGCCAAGATCTTTTTACCGGCGGGGTAGGCTACACCTTC; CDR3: CASSQDLFTGGVGYTF
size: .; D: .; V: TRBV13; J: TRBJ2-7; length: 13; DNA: TGTGCCAGCAGCTTAGTGGCAGAGGGCGAGCAGTACTTC; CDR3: CASSLVAEGEQYF
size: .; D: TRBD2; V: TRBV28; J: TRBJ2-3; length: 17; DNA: TGTGCCAGCAGTTTAAGCGTAGCGGGAACTGAGACAGATACGCAGTATTTT; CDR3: CASSLSVAGTETDTQYF
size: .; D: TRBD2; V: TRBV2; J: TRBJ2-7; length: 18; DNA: TGTGCCAGCAGCCCTACTAGCGGGAGGGCCTTTAGCTCCTACGAGCAGTACTTC; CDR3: CASSPTSGRAFSSYEQYF
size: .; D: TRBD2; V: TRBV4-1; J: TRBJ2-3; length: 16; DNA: TGCGCCAGCAGCCAAGATGGCGGGAGAGGGGCAGATACGCAGTATTTT; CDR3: CASSQDGGRGADTQYF
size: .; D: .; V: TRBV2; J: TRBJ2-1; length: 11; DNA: TGTGCCAGCAGCAAAGACTATGAGCAGTTCTTC; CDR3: CASSKDYEQFF
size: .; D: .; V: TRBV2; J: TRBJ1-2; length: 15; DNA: TGTGCCAGCAGTGAAATGGCCTCAACTAACTATGGCTACACCTTC; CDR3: CASSEMASTNYGYTF
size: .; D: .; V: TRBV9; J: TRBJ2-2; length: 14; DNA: TGTGCCAGCAGCGGCTCGACAGACACCGGGGAGCTGTTTTTT; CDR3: CASSGSTDTGELFF
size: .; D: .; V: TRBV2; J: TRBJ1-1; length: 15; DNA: TGTGCCAGCATAGTTTCGACAGTTATCGACACTGAAGCTTTCTTT; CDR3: CASIVSTVIDTEAFF
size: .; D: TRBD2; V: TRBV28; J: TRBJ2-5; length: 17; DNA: TGTGCCAGCAGTTTTTTACTAGCGGGACAATCCTCGAAGACCCAGTACTTC; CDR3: CASSFLLAGQSSKTQYF
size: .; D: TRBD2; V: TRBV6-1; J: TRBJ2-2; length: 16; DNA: TGTGCCAGCAGGGAAGGACTAGCGAAAGAGACCGGGGAGCTGTTTTTT; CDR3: CASREGLAKETGELFF
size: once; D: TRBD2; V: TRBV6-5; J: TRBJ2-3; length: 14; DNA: TGTGCCAGTAAGGGAGGGAGTCTCACAGATACGCAGTATTTT; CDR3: CASKGGSLTDTQYF
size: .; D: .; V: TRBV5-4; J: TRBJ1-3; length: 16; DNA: TGTGCCAGCAGGGTCGGACTCTCCCTCTCTGGAAACACCATATATTTT; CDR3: CASRVGLSLSGNTIYF
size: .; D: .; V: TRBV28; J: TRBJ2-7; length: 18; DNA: TGTGCCAGCAGTTTATGGGGGCTCTTTCGAACGACCTCCTACGAGCAGTACTTC; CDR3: CASSLWGLFRTTSYEQYF
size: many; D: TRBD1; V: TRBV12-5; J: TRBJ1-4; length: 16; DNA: TGTGCTAGTGGTTTGGTACGGGACAGCCTTGGGGAAAAACTGTTTTTT; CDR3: CASGLVRDSLGEKLFF
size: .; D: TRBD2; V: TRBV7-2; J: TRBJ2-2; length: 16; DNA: TGTGCCAGCAGCTTAGTTGCGGGAGCGAAGCCCGGGGAGCTGTTTTTT; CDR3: CASSLVAGAKPGELFF
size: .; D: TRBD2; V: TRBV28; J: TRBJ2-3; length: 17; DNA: TGTGCCAGCCGGGGACTAGCGGGCTCTCCTAGCACAGATACGCAGTATTTT; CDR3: CASRGLAGSPSTDTQYF
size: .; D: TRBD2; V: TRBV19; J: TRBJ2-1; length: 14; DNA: TGTGCCAGTAGTATGACGGGAGGGCTTGATGAGCAGTTCTTC; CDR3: CASSMTGGLDEQFF
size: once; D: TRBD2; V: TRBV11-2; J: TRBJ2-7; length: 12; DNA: TGTGCCAGCAGCCCGACTAGCTCCGAGCAGTACTTC; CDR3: CASSPTSSEQYF
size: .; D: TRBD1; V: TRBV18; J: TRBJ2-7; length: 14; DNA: TGTGCCAGCTCACCTTTCCAGGGGGCGGGCGAGCAGTACTTC; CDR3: CASSPFQGAGEQYF
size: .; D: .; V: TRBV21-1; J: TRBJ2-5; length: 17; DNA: TGTGCCAGCAGCAAAGCGGGTCGGGAGGGCCACCAAGAGACCCAGTACTTC; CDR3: CASSKAGREGHQETQYF
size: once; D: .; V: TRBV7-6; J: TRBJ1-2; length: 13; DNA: TGTGCCAGCAGCTGGCGGGTGCACGAGGGCTACACCTTC; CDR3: CASSWRVHEGYTF
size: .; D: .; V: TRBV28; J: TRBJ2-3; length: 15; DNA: TGTGCCAGCAGTTTAATCCCCCGGAGGGCAAGTACGCAGTATTTT; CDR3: CASSLIPRRASTQYF
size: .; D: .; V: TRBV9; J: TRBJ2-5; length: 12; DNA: TGTGCCAGCCGAGGAGGGGATGGGACCCAGTACTTC; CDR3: CASRGGDGTQYF
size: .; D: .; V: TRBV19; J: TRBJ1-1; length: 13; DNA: TGTGCCAGTAGTACCGACAGCGACACTGAAGCTTTCTTT; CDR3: CASSTDSDTEAFF
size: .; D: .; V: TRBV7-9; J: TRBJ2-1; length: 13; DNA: TGTGCCAGCAGCTCCATGGGCGCGAATGAGCAGTTCTTC; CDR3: CASSSMGANEQFF
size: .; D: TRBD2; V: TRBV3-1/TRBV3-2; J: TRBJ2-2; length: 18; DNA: TGTGCCAGCAGCCAAGAGAGCTGGGAGACTAGCATCGCCGGGGAGCTGTTTTTT; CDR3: CASSQESWETSIAGELFF
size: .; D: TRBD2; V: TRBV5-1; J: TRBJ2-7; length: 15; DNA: TGCGCCAGCAGCTCCGGTGGGACTAGGGGCTACGAGCAGTACTTC; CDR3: CASSSGGTRGYEQYF
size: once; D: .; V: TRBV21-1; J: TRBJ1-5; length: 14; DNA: TGTGCCAGCAGCCAGGGAGGGGAAGAGCAGCCCCAGCATTTT; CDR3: CASSQGGEEQPQHF
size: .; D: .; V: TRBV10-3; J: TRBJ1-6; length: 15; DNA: TGTGCCATCAGTGAGTCGAATCAGGGGAATTCACCCCTCCACTTT; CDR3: CAISESNQGNSPLHF
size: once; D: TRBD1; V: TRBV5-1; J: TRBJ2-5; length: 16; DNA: TGCGCCAGCAGCTTGGGCCCGACAGGGTCGGTGGAGACCCAGTACTTC; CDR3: CASSLGPTGSVETQYF
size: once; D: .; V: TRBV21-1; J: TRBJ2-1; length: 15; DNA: TGTGCCAGCATCTGGGGCCAGGAACCTTACAATGAGCAGTTCTTC; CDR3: CASIWGQEPYNEQFF
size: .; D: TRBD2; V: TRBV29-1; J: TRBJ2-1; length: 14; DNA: TGCAGCGTTATAGGCGGGAGGGCCTACAATGAGCAGTTCTTC; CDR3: CSVIGGRAYNEQFF
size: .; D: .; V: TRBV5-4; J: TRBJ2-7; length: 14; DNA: TGTGCCAGCAGCTTTCAGGGGCGGAGTCCCGAGCAGTACTTC; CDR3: CASSFQGRSPEQYF
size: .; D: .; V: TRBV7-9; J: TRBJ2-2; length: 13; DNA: TGTGCCAGCAGTACAGGGAGGGCCGGGGAGCTGTTTTTT; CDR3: CASSTGRAGELFF
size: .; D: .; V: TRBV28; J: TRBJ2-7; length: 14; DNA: TGTGCCAGCCTCCAAGGGGGGGTAGGGTACGAGCAGTACTTC; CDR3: CASLQGGVGYEQYF
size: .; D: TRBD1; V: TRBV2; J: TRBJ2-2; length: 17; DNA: TGTGCCAGCAGTGGGACCGGGACAGGGATGAACACCGGGGAGCTGTTTTTT; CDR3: CASSGTGTGMNTGELFF
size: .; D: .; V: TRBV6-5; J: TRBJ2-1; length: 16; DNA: TGTGCCAGCAGTTACTCCGACAAGATTAGCTACAATGAGCAGTTCTTC; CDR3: CASSYSDKISYNEQFF
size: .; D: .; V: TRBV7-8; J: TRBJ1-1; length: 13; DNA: TGTGCCAGCAGCTCTTTAAGGGGCACTGAAGCTTTCTTT; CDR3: CASSSLRGTEAFF
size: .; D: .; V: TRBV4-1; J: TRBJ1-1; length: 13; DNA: TGCGCCAGCAGCCAAGTGGACAGCGCTGAAGCTTTCTTT; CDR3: CASSQVDSAEAFF